Presented here are 19 T cell receptor beta chains from one specimen sequenced in a study of OX40 agonist ivuxolimab in advanced cancers. This table comes from immunoSEQ multiplex PCR, and its TCRdb copy is limited to in-frame clones, with some not included. The data hold about 67,000 clones, with more than 75% observed a single time. The sample was CD4+ or CD8+ T cells sorted from blood, taken in a trial of the OX40 agonist ivuxolimab. The receptors shown here come from an adult with an advanced solid tumor such as melanoma, head and neck, liver or kidney cancer.

The rearrangement links TRBV4-2 to TRBJ2-2; the D is unclear. The germline V and J ends were trimmed by 1 base and 3 bases, with 6 bases remaining between them. Germline CDR1 reads LGHNA; CDR2 reads YNFKEQ. This CDR3 comprises 14 residues. DNA of the CDR3: TGTGCCAGCAGCCAAGTTTTGGACACCGGGGAGCTGTTTTTT. Amino acid sequence: CASSQVLDTGELFF.

V is TRBV6-5 and J is TRBJ2-2; D is ambiguous. Trimming removed 4 bases from V and 7 bases from J, with 13 bases in between. From germline, CDR1 is MNHEY and CDR2 SVGAGI. The CDR3 is 14 residues long. This chain's CDR3 is CASSLGRRGGELFF. In DNA, the CDR3 is TGTGCCAGCAGTTTAGGTAGACGCGGCGGGGAGCTGTTTTTT.

CDR3 sequence reads: CASSKTGDTDTQYF. The DNA for the CDR3 is TGTGCCAGCAGCAAAACTGGGGACACAGATACGCAGTATTTT. The rearrangement links TRBV5-6 to TRBJ2-3; unclear D gene. CDR3 length equals 14 residues. Trimming took 4 bases from V and 2 from J, leaving 11 bases between them. Germline V gives CDR1 SGHDT, CDR2 YYEEEE.

This clone was found a few times. The chain is built from TRBV5-6 and TRBJ2-7, with 7 bases identical to TRBD2. Germline-derived CDR1 and CDR2 are SGHDT and YYEEEE. The V gene end was trimmed by 3 bases and the J gene end by 0 bases; junction bases not matched to a gene: 6. The CDR3 has 15 amino acids. The CDR3 spells CASSSLADNSYEQYF. The CDR3 DNA reads as TGTGCCAGCAGCTCCCTAGCGGACAACTCCTACGAGCAGTACTTC.

The chain joins TRBV29-1 to TRBJ1-4; no definite D call. The germline V and J ends were trimmed by 4 bases and 7 bases, with 16 bases remaining between them. The CDR3 has 14 residues. Germline V gene lookup returns CDR1 SQVTM and CDR2 ANQGSEA. The CDR3 is CSVVFGDFGEKLFF. The DNA of the CDR3 is TGCAGCGTTGTTTTCGGGGATTTTGGTGAAAAACTGTTTTTT.

This clone was seen a single time. The chain has TRBV18 and TRBJ1-4, with D possibly being TRBD1 (5 bases). The CDR3 loop spans 12 amino acids. Trimming cost V 2 bases and J 11 bases, with 9 bases left between them. CDR1 is KGHSH, CDR2 LQKENI, per germline. The CDR3 here is CASSPGAVKLFF. CDR3 DNA sequence: TGTGCCAGCTCACCAGGGGCAGTCAAACTGTTTTTT.

The rearrangement uses TRBV19 and TRBJ2-5; a weak D match, TRBD2 (5 bases). The CDR3 consists of 13 residues. Germline V lookup: CDR1 LNHDA, CDR2 SQIVND (reference sequence). Trimming removed 3 bases at V and 6 bases at J, with 11 bases between. DNA for the CDR3: TGTGCCAGTAGTATCGAGGGTTGGCAGACCCAGTACTTC. Amino acids: CASSIEGWQTQYF.

This clone occurred once. The chain uses TRBV19 and TRBJ1-4, with a possible D match to TRBD1 (5 bases). CDR3 length: 14 amino acids. CDR1 is LNHDA, CDR2 SQIVND, per germline (reference sequence). V lost 6 bases to trimming and J lost 3 bases, with 11 bases between them. CDR3 nucleotides: TGTGCCAGTAGAACGTTGGGGGCTAATGAAAAACTGTTTTTT. Translating it yields CASRTLGANEKLFF.

V usage is TRBV28 and J usage is TRBJ2-1; the D is unclear. Germline assignment: CDR1 MDHEN and CDR2 SYDVKM. The CDR3 loop spans 18 amino acids. V was trimmed by 5 bases and J by 0 bases, leaving 20 bases between them. This chain's CDR3 is CASSPTEVQGGSYNEQFF. The CDR3 DNA reads TGTGCCAGCAGTCCTACAGAGGTCCAAGGTGGCTCCTACAATGAGCAGTTCTTC.

CDR3 loop: CASSLDTGVSYEQYF. The CDR3 nucleotides read TGTGCCAGCAGCTTAGATACAGGTGTCTCCTACGAGCAGTACTTC. The rearrangement joins TRBV11-2 to TRBJ2-7; D might be TRBD1 (5 bases). The CDR3 loop spans 15 amino acids. Germline values: CDR1 SGHAT, CDR2 FQNNGV. V was trimmed by 0 bases and J by 0 bases, leaving 9 bases between them.

The genes are TRBV2 and TRBJ1-5; 7 bases fit TRBD1. The CDR3 has 15 residues. The ends lost 4 bases at V and 3 bases at J; junction bases unmatched: 6. CDR1 and CDR2 (germline): SNHLY, FYNNEI. The CDR3 region is CASSGPGQINQPQHF. CDR3 DNA: TGTGCCAGCAGTGGCCCGGGACAGATCAATCAGCCCCAGCATTTT. The variable domain in full, with the rest retrieved from reference TRBV2 and TRBJ1-5, is EPEVTQTPSHQVTQMGQEVILRCVPISNHLYFYWYRQILGQKVEFLVSFYNNEISEKSEIFDDQFSVERPDGSNFTLKIRSTKLEDSAMYFCASSGPGQINQPQHFGDGTRLSIL.

J is TRBJ1-3 and V is TRBV6-1; TRBD1 might be the D (5 bases). CDR1 and CDR2 from the germline V gene are MNHNS and SASEGT. This CDR3 region has 14 residues. With 7 bases removed from V and 2 bases from J, the gap between germline ends came to 12 bases. CDR3 amino acids: CASNAQETGNTIYF. The CDR3 coding sequence is TGTGCCAGCAATGCACAGGAGACTGGAAACACCATATATTTT.

The chain links TRBV7-3 to TRBJ1-6, with D tentatively TRBD1 (5 bases). V was pared by 5 bases and J by 4 bases, with 12 bases between. The germline CDR1 and CDR2 sequences are SGHTA and FQGTGA. This CDR3 contains 15 residues. This chain's CDR3 is CASSTTGGYNSPLHF. As DNA, the CDR3 is TGTGCCAGCAGCACTACCGGGGGGTATAATTCACCCCTCCACTTT. The entire variable domain, with the rest obtained from reference TRBV7-3 and TRBJ1-6, is as follows: GAGVSQTPSNKVTEKGKYVELRCDPISGHTALYWYRQSLGQGPEFLIYFQGTGAADDSGLPNDRFFAVRPEGSVSTLKIQRTERGDSAVYLCASSTTGGYNSPLHFGNGTRLTVT.

The chain recombines TRBV7-3 with TRBJ2-1; D gene uncertain. Germline assignment: CDR1 SGHTA and CDR2 FQGTGA. Trimming left V 0 bases short and J 2 bases short, with 11 bases between. This CDR3 has 16 amino acids. CDR3 nucleotide sequence: TGTGCCAGCAGCTTAACATCGCCATTAGCCTACAATGAGCAGTTCTTC. Its translation: CASSLTSPLAYNEQFF.

CDR3 residues: CASSNPRTGGFDEQYF. In nucleotides, the CDR3 is TGTGCCAGTAGTAACCCCCGAACAGGGGGTTTTGACGAGCAGTACTTC. The chain combines TRBV19 with TRBJ2-7, with 8 bases matching TRBD1. With V trimmed by 4 bases and J by 5 bases, 13 bases remained unmatched. Germline loops: CDR1 LNHDA, CDR2 SQIVND (reference sequence). The CDR3 has 16 amino acids.

V gene TRBV7-3 combines with J gene TRBJ2-1, with TRBD1 matching over 8 bases. There are 15 residues in the CDR3. Germline CDR1 and CDR2: SGHTA and FQGTGA. The junction had 9 bases not matched to a gene; V was cut back by 4 bases and J by 7 bases. The DNA of the CDR3 is TGTGCCAGCAGCTCCGGGACAGGATATTGGAATGAGCAGTTCTTC. It specifies CASSSGTGYWNEQFF.

The CDR3 sequence: CAIRDAGAYEQYF. CDR3 in DNA: TGTGCCATCAGGGACGCCGGGGCCTACGAGCAGTACTTC. This chain joins TRBV10-3 and TRBJ2-7, with D maybe TRBD2 (5 bases). Germline V gene lookup returns CDR1 ENHRY and CDR2 SYGVKD. The CDR3 is made up of 13 amino acids. Between the trimmed V and J ends, which lost 6 bases and 2 bases, there was a span of 11 bases.

CDR3: CASSGQGAQPQHF. CDR3 nucleotides: TGTGCCAGCTCGGGACAGGGGGCTCAGCCCCAGCATTTT. The V and J genes are TRBV28 and TRBJ1-5; 12 bases are shared with TRBD1. V shed 8 bases and J 6 bases; nucleotides not matched to a gene: 2. Germline assignment: CDR1 MDHEN and CDR2 SYDVKM. CDR3 length equals 13 residues. The full variable domain, with the rest looked up from reference TRBV28 and TRBJ1-5, is DVKVTQSSRYLVKRTGEKVFLECVQDMDHENMFWYRQDPGLGLRLIYFSYDVKMKEKGDIPEGYSVSREKKERFSLILESASTNQTSMYLCASSGQGAQPQHFGDGTRLSIL.

The chain couples TRBV28 to TRBJ2-7; 9 bases are a match to TRBD2. In germline, CDR1 is MDHEN, CDR2 SYDVKM. Trimming at V came to 9 bases and at J to 6 bases, leaving 9 bases not matched to a gene. CDR3 length equals 13 residues. The CDR3 nucleotides read TGTGCCAGTCGGCGGGGGGGCCTTGGCGAGCAGTACTTC. As protein: CASRRGGLGEQYF.